One T cell receptor (beta chain) is described in this entry. Its antigen is unknown. Generated by immunoSEQ multiplex PCR, the TCRdb table keeps only in-frame clones and is missing some. Of 22,000 or so clones in the sample, approximately 80% are singletons; the top ten hold approximately 17%. J was trimmed by 13 bases and V by 1 base; bases with no gene match: 10. The CDR3 extends over 15 amino acids. Per germline, CDR1 MNHEY and CDR2 SMNVEV (reference sequence). The data belong to a study of OX40 agonist ivuxolimab in advanced cancers. Turning to the study itself: Patients with hepatocellular carcinoma, melanoma, renal cell or head and neck cancer made up the dose-escalation patients. Mean age about 60 years, range about 23 to 80; nearly 85% male.

General study results and limits: Partial responders treated at 0.1-3.0 mg/kg exhibited clonal expansion among the lowest measured. Expanded clones tended on average to be more numerous among CD8+ T cells than CD4+.

V and J are TRBV27 and TRBJ1-6, with 7 bases lining up with TRBD1. The sample was CD4+ or CD8+ T cells sorted from blood, taken in a trial of the OX40 agonist ivuxolimab. The sequence derives from an adult with an advanced solid tumor such as melanoma, head and neck, liver or kidney cancer. The CDR3 here is CASSLFPAGGSPLHF. CDR3 nucleotides: TGTGCCAGCAGTTTATTTCCCGCAGGGGGAAGCCCCCTCCACTTT.